This T cell receptor (beta chain) stems from a study of T cells in women clearing cervical HPV infection. Study at large: Donors had HPV16-related CIN3 or worse; 2 had invasive cancer. Blood came at first lesion visit for cases, post-clearance for controls. No precancer developed; the control's incident HPV16 infection cleared within 12 months.

The repertoire was sequenced with immunoSEQ multiplex PCR; TCRdb's copy has only in-frame clones and lacks some. This listing includes around 22,000 clones. General study findings and limits: Controls had more TRBV6-7 (0.16%) than cases (around 0.11%).

This CDR3 has 15 residues. Germline V CDR1 and CDR2: MNHEY, SVGEGT. With 0 bases removed from V and 2 bases from J, the gap between germline ends came to 10 bases. With regard to this clone: What it recognizes is unknown. The read gets to within 3 residues of the CDR3 end, and the germline J gene fills in the rest.

Source material: blood buffy coat. This rearrangement joins TRBV6-2 or TRBV6-3 to TRBJ1-2; D not resolved. This sequence was found in a woman between 18 and 70 years old with a cervical HPV16 infection that either progressed to CIN3+ or cleared (not recorded which). The CDR3 is CASSYSIRRNYGYTF. CDR3 bases read: TGTGCCAGCAGTTACTCTATTCGCAGGAACTATGGC.